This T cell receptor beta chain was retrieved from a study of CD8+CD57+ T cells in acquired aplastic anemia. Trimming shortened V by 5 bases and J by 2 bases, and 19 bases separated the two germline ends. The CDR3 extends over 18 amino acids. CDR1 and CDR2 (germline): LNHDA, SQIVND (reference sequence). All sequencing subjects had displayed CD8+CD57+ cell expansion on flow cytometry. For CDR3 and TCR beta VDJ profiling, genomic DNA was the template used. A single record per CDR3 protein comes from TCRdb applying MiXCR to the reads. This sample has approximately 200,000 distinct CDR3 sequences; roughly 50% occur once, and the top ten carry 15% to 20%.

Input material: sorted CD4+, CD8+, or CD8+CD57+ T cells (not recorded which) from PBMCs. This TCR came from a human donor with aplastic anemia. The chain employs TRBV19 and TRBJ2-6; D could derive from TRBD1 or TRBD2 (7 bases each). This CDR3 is CASSVNRGGSTGANVLTF. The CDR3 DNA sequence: TGTGCCAGTAGTGTTAACAGGGGAGGGAGCACTGGGGCCAACGTCCTGACTTTC.